These 4 T cell receptor beta chains came from one sample sequenced in a study of T cell clonality in common variable immunodeficiency. Method: immunoSEQ multiplex PCR; TCRdb's copy keeps in-frame clones and lacks some. This repertoire holds under 40,000 clones, and none appear only once. The sequencing input was peripheral blood mononuclear cells. The receptor set was obtained from a person between 18 and 70 years old in good health.

This clone was seen repeatedly, ten times or more. The CDR3 end lies 3 residues beyond the end of the read and is filled in from the germline J gene. This sequence joins TRBV20-1 and TRBJ2-3; TRBD1 matches 7 bases. The CDR3 sequence is 14 residues long. The ends lost 6 bases at V and 2 bases at J; junction bases unmatched: 8. Germline V gene lookup returns CDR1 DFQATT and CDR2 SNEGSKA (reference sequence). CDR3 in amino acids: CSALAGGDTDTQYF. The covered CDR3 bases are TGCAGTGCCCTGGCAGGGGGTGACACAGATACG.

This clone was seen a handful of times. The read comes to an end 3 residues before the CDR3 does, leaving the germline J gene to fill in the end. The chain is built from TRBV5-4 and TRBJ2-1, with D possibly TRBD1 on 5 matching bases. The CDR3 is made up of 12 amino acids. V was pared by 4 bases and J by 6 bases, with 8 bases between. Germline V gives CDR1 SGHNT, CDR2 YYREEE (reference sequence). The DNA read from the CDR3 is TGTGCCAGCAGCGGCAGGGTCAATGAG. It translates to CASSGRVNE. The whole CDR3 reads CASSGRVNEQFF.

This clone was counted only a few times. This sequence may be a read error, since a much larger clone differs from it by one base. From the germline J gene comes the end of the CDR3, since the read stops 3 residues before it. Other nucleotide sequences in the sample specify the same CDR3. The chain couples TRBV6-2 or TRBV6-3 to TRBJ1-5; 8 bases agree with TRBD1. The CDR3 runs 14 residues. Germline loops: CDR1 MNHEY, CDR2 SVGEGT. Trimming at V came to 6 bases and at J to 7 bases, leaving 8 bases not matched to a gene. The sequenced part of the CDR3 DNA is TGTGCCAGCAGGAGTACAGGGGGAGGGCAGCCC. This codes for CASRSTGGGQP. The full CDR3 protein is CASRSTGGGQPQHF.

Relative to its sample, this clone is medium-sized. The read falls 3 residues short of the CDR3 end, and the missing part is taken from the germline J gene. The chain is built from TRBV4-2 and TRBJ2-7, with TRBD2 matching 13 bases. This CDR3 comprises 15 residues. J was trimmed by 3 bases and V by 1 base; bases with no gene match: 0. Germline CDR1 LGHNA, CDR2 YNFKEQ. This chain's CDR3 is CASSQGLAGGYEQYF. CDR3 bases read: TGTGCCAGCAGCCAAGGACTAGCGGGAGGCTACGAG.